This TCR beta chain was sequenced for a study of cytomegalovirus exposure and HLA in healthy donors. PCR employed 60 Vbeta and 13 Jbeta primers. Produced via immunoSEQ multiplex PCR; TCRdb's table is partial and in-frame only. The sample has some 140,000 clones; around 73% are singletons. Germline V CDR1 and CDR2: MGHDK, SYGVNS. The CDR3 has 14 residues. Trimming cost V 1 base and J 6 bases; bases outside gene matches: 2. Sequenced: PBMCs. This chain joins TRBV25-1 and TRBJ2-2; 7 nucleotides align to TRBD2. This TCR was recovered from a woman between 40 and 50 years old in good health and CMV-seronegative. In DNA, the CDR3 is TGTGCCAGCAGTGAATTTGGGGGGGCCGGGGAGCTGTTTTTT. Its translation: CASSEFGGAGELFF.